A single sample gave rise to the 25 T cell receptor beta chains below, sequenced in a study of circulating tumor DNA in untreated peripheral T-cell lymphoma. Assay: immunoSEQ multiplex PCR; the TCRdb copy retains only in-frame clones and omits some. The table lists almost 9,000 clones, nearly 85% of them singletons. Sequenced input: tumor tissue. The origin of the receptors is a human donor with peripheral T-cell lymphoma.

The genes are TRBV6-8 and TRBJ1-5, with D unclear. This CDR3 is built from 12 residues. In germline, CDR1 is MNHGY, CDR2 SAAAGT. V was trimmed by 10 bases and J by 5 bases, leaving 12 bases between them. The CDR3 nucleotides are TGTGCCACCCAGGTTGGATATCAGCCCCAGCATTTT. This gives the protein CATQVGYQPQHF.

This chain connects TRBV30 to TRBJ1-3, with a tentative D call TRBD1 (5 bases). Germline lookup yields CDR1 GTSNPN and CDR2 SVGIG (reference sequence). Trimming stripped 4 bases from V and 11 bases from J, with 18 bases between. CDR3 length equals 13 residues. CDR3 sequence: CAWTDGRLGAIYF. The DNA of the CDR3 is TGTGCCTGGACCGACGGACGCTTAGGGGCCATATATTTT.

V is TRBV11-3 and J is TRBJ2-5, with a possible D match to TRBD2 (5 bases). Deletions cut 3 bases from V and 4 bases from J, with 15 bases between. The CDR3 length is 15 residues. Germline lookup yields CDR1 SGHNT and CDR2 YENEEA. The CDR3 is CASSLDGVPPETQYF. The CDR3 region has the DNA TGTGCCAGCAGCTTGGACGGGGTCCCCCCAGAGACCCAGTACTTC.

V is TRBV7-6 and J is TRBJ1-5; D unresolved. The germline CDR1 and CDR2 sequences are SGHVS and FNYEAQ. The CDR3 loop spans 15 amino acids. V dropped 3 bases and J dropped 0 bases, with 9 bases sitting between them. The chain's CDR3 is CASSFADYSNQPQHF. The CDR3, as DNA: TGTGCCAGCAGCTTTGCAGACTATAGCAATCAGCCCCAGCATTTT.

V usage is TRBV5-1 and J usage is TRBJ1-4; D is possibly TRBD1 (5 bases). The V and J ends lost 4 bases and 4 bases respectively, with 11 bases between them. The CDR3 is 14 residues long. The germline V gene encodes CDR1 SGHRS and CDR2 YFSETQ. CDR3 protein: CASSPDTNNEKLFF. In DNA, the CDR3 is TGCGCCAGCAGCCCGGACACTAATAATGAAAAACTGTTTTTT.

The chain couples TRBV11-3 to TRBJ1-5; the D is unclear. Trimming pared 4 bases from V and 4 bases from J, leaving 11 bases between. Germline V gene lookup returns CDR1 SGHNT and CDR2 YENEEA. The CDR3 is made up of 14 amino acids. DNA for the CDR3: TGTGCCAGCAGCTCGGATGGGCCGAATCAGCCCCAGCATTTT. It specifies CASSSDGPNQPQHF.

V gene TRBV18 combines with J gene TRBJ2-6, with a weak D call TRBD2 (5 bases). The germline CDR1 and CDR2 sequences are KGHSH and LQKENI. The CDR3 runs 16 residues. The V end was cut by 3 bases, the J end by 2 bases, with 11 bases between. The CDR3 protein is CASSPASGAGANVLTF. The CDR3 DNA reads TGTGCCAGCTCACCCGCCTCCGGGGCTGGGGCCAACGTCCTGACTTTC.

V usage is TRBV6-8 and J usage is TRBJ1-1; the D gene is possibly TRBD1 (6 bases). The germline V gene encodes CDR1 MNHGY and CDR2 SAAAGT. The CDR3 is 14 residues long. The V end lost 5 bases, the J end lost 9 bases, and 19 bases lay between the germline ends. The CDR3 sequence: CASSPFLQGSKAFF. The DNA of the CDR3 is TGTGCCAGCAGTCCTTTTCTACAGGGCAGCAAAGCTTTCTTT.

Comment on this clone: One junction end disagrees with the germline gene, perhaps due to a read error. The gene calls are TRBV19 and TRBJ2-5, with a tentative D call TRBD1 (5 bases). The CDR3 consists of 16 residues. Germline CDR1 and CDR2: LNHDA and SQIVND (reference sequence). The CDR3 sequence: CASSTRTPLYQETQYF. CDR3 bases: TGTGCCAGTAGTACCCGGACACCTTTGTACCAAGAGACCCAATACTTC.

The chain carries TRBV30 and TRBJ2-7, with D hard to call. V lost 5 bases, J lost 2 bases, and 16 bases lay in between. The CDR3 totals 14 residues. Germline V lookup: CDR1 GTSNPN, CDR2 SVGIG (reference sequence). CDR3 amino acids: CAWSQGERAYEQYF. The CDR3 DNA sequence: TGTGCCTGGTCCCAAGGCGAGCGAGCCTACGAGCAGTACTTC. The entire variable domain, with the rest obtained from reference TRBV30 and TRBJ2-7, is as follows: SQTIHQWPATLVQPVGSPLSLECTVEGTSNPNLYWYRQAAGRGLQLLFYSVGIGQISSEVPQNLSASRPQDRQFILSSKKLLLSDSGFYLCAWSQGERAYEQYFGPGTRLTVT.

The chain joins TRBV27 to TRBJ2-3; unclear D gene. The CDR3 spans 12 residues. Trimming removed 4 bases from V and 7 bases from J, with 9 bases in between. Looked up from germline, CDR1 is MNHEY and CDR2 is SMNVEV (reference sequence). CDR3 residues: CASSSPLNTQYF. The CDR3 DNA follows: TGTGCCAGCAGTTCCCCGTTAAATACGCAGTATTTT.

The chain joins TRBV6-8 to TRBJ2-5, with TRBD2 identical over 9 bases. Germline V gene sequence: CDR1 MNHGY, CDR2 SAAAGT. The CDR3 is 14 residues long. The V gene end was trimmed by 8 bases and the J gene end by 2 bases; junction bases not matched to a gene: 6. Here the CDR3 reads CASRSSGAQETQYF. The CDR3 DNA follows: TGTGCCAGCCGGTCTAGCGGGGCACAAGAGACCCAGTACTTC.

V is TRBV15 and J is TRBJ1-1; unclear D gene. V gave up 1 base and J gave up 0 bases, with 15 bases separating them. Germline-derived CDR1 and CDR2 are LNHNV and YYDKDF (reference sequence). CDR3 size: 17 residues. CDR3 nucleotides: TGTGCCACCAGCAGAGTTTGGTCGGGTCAGCTGAACACTGAAGCTTTCTTT. Translated: CATSRVWSGQLNTEAFF.

This clone was detected once. An end of the junction does not agree with germline; a read error may underlie this. This chain connects TRBV6-8 to TRBJ1-6; D remains ambiguous. This CDR3 is built from 16 residues. Germline values: CDR1 MNHGY, CDR2 SAAAGT. The CDR3 sequence: CASSYSTVDRNSLLHF. CDR3 sequence (DNA): TGTGCCAGCAGTTACTCGACCGTGGACCGTAATTCACTCCTCCACTTT.

V is TRBV30 and J is TRBJ1-1, with D perhaps matching TRBD1 (5 bases). The CDR3 length is 12 residues. With 5 bases removed from V and 7 bases from J, the gap between germline ends came to 14 bases. The germline CDR1 and CDR2 sequences are GTSNPN and SVGIG (reference sequence). CDR3 in amino acids: CAWGTLVGEAFF. CDR3 bases: TGTGCCTGGGGGACGCTTGTGGGTGAAGCTTTCTTT.

The chain has TRBV6-8 and TRBJ2-5; 10 nucleotides agree with TRBD2. This CDR3 is built from 22 residues. In germline, CDR1 is MNHGY, CDR2 SAAAGT. V was clipped by 2 bases and J by 1 base; unmatched bases: 22. The CDR3 DNA reads TGTGCCAGCAGTTACAGGGCCCCGGGACTAGCGCCCATATGGGCGGTCCAAGAGACCCAGTACTTC. Its protein product is CASSYRAPGLAPIWAVQETQYF.

DNA for the CDR3: TGCGCCAGCAGTTCCGGCCAGAACACCGGGGAGCTGTTTTTT. Its protein product is CASSSGQNTGELFF. The chain carries TRBV1 and TRBJ2-2. TRBV1 is a pseudogene locus. This CDR3 is built from 14 residues.

CDR3 protein: CASSPPNGANKDSRYTF. The CDR3 DNA reads as TGTGCCAGCTCACCACCTAACGGGGCGAACAAGGACAGTCGGTACACCTTC. The chain joins TRBV18 to TRBJ1-2; possible D gene TRBD1, 6 bases. Germline V gene data show CDR1 as KGHSH and CDR2 as LQKENI. The CDR3 consists of 17 residues. Between the trimmed V and J ends, which lost 0 bases and 11 bases, there was a span of 25 bases. Supplemented by reference TRBV18 and TRBJ1-2, the full variable domain reads NAGVMQNPRHLVRRRGQEARLRCSPMKGHSHVYWYRQLPEEGLKFMVYLQKENIIDESGMPKERFSAEFPKEGPSILRIQQVVRGDSAAYFCASSPPNGANKDSRYTFGSGTRLTVV.

DNA for the CDR3: TGTGCCAGCTCCAGGACTAGCGGACAAGAGACCCAGTACTTC. It is translated as CASSRTSGQETQYF. J is TRBJ2-5 and V is TRBV18; 10 bases line up with TRBD2. Trimming took 6 bases from V and 2 from J; bases not matched to a gene: 3. The germline V gene encodes CDR1 KGHSH and CDR2 LQKENI. The CDR3 spans 14 residues. The whole variable domain, remainder taken from reference TRBV18 and TRBJ2-5, is NAGVMQNPRHLVRRRGQEARLRCSPMKGHSHVYWYRQLPEEGLKFMVYLQKENIIDESGMPKERFSAEFPKEGPSILRIQQVVRGDSAAYFCASSRTSGQETQYFGPGTRLLVL.

This clone has only a few counts. V and J are TRBV6-8 and TRBJ1-3, with a weak D call TRBD1 (6 bases). Germline V gene lookup returns CDR1 MNHGY and CDR2 SAAAGT. V gave up 6 bases and J gave up 2 bases, with 14 bases separating them. The CDR3 sequence is 15 residues long. The chain's CDR3 is CASSWTDLAGNTIYF. The CDR3 DNA follows: TGTGCCAGCAGCTGGACAGACCTAGCTGGAAACACCATATATTTT.

The chain joins TRBV6-8 to TRBJ1-4, with 9 bases fitting TRBD1. V lost 6 bases to trimming and J lost 4 bases; unmatched junction nucleotides: 3. Germline CDR1 and CDR2: MNHGY and SAAAGT. The CDR3 is made up of 14 amino acids. The CDR3, as DNA: TGTGCCAGCAGCAAGGGACAGGGTAATGAAAAACTGTTTTTT. It codes for CASSKGQGNEKLFF.

The chain couples TRBV18 to TRBJ1-2, with a tentative D call TRBD1 (5 bases). In germline, CDR1 is KGHSH, CDR2 LQKENI. The V end was cut by 6 bases, the J end by 0 bases, with 14 bases between. The CDR3 runs 15 residues. DNA of the CDR3: TGTGCCAGCTCTCGGGACCGAATGACTAACTATGGCTACACCTTC. Translation gives CASSRDRMTNYGYTF.

The chain employs TRBV25-1 and TRBJ1-1, with TRBD1 identical over 9 bases. The CDR3 loop spans 14 amino acids. Germline V gene data show CDR1 as MGHDK and CDR2 as SYGVNS. V lost 7 bases, J lost 3 bases, and 6 bases stayed unmatched. The CDR3 DNA reads TGTGCCAGCACAAAAGGGGACAGGGACACTGAAGCTTTCTTT. This gives the protein CASTKGDRDTEAFF.

The J gene is TRBJ1-5, the V gene TRBV6-7; D is possibly TRBD1 (5 bases). TRBV6-7 is an open reading frame whose function is uncertain. CDR3 size: 14 residues. V was cut by 7 bases and J by 0 bases, with 10 bases left in between. This chain's CDR3 is CASNLGGSNQPQHF. DNA for the CDR3: TGTGCCAGCAATCTGGGGGGTAGCAATCAGCCCCAGCATTTT.

The chain is built from TRBV14 and TRBJ1-2; 9 positions agree with TRBD1. The CDR3 totals 15 residues. CDR1 SGHDN and CDR2 FVKESK come from the germline V gene. Unmatched junction bases numbered 4, after V lost 4 bases and J lost 1 base. The CDR3 spells CASSRRTGVNYGYTF. As DNA, the CDR3 is TGTGCCAGCAGCCGCAGGACAGGGGTTAACTATGGCTACACCTTC.